The rows below give T cell receptor beta chains drawn from one sample of a study of chemoradiotherapy in HPV16-positive cancers. Here immunoSEQ multiplex PCR was the method, and the copy in TCRdb shows in-frame clones only, minus some. The table lists 9,500 to 12,000 clones, approximately 91% of them singletons. The source material was blood, sampled from a patient who underwent chemoradiotherapy. The receptor set was obtained from a human donor with HPV-associated anogenital cancer. Both conserved end residues are part of each CDR3. D genes are given only for firm matches. Only some rows state a clone size, as once, few, many or a class for expanded clones.

d_call,clone_size,j_call,cdr3_length,v_call,cdr3_nt,cdr3_aa
TRBD1,NA,TRBJ1-5,16,TRBV19,TGTGCCAGTAGTAACCTCGACAGGGCCTCGAATCAGCCCCAGCATTTT,CASSNLDRASNQPQHF
NA,NA,TRBJ1-5,13,TRBV29-1,TGCAGCGTCCGGGAGGGATCCCACCAGCCCCAGCATTTT,CSVREGSHQPQHF
NA,NA,TRBJ2-2,18,TRBV7-8,TGTGCCAGCAGCTTTAAATTTGGTTTGCTAGCAAGCACCGGGGAGCTGTTTTTT,CASSFKFGLLASTGELFF
TRBD2,NA,TRBJ2-3,16,TRBV5-1,TGCGCCAGCAGCTTAGGGACTAGCTCGCGCACAGATACGCAGTATTTT,CASSLGTSSRTDTQYF
TRBD1,NA,TRBJ1-1,16,TRBV5-1,TGCGCCAGTAACCTGGGAGCAGGGGGCAGAGGCACTGAAGCTTTCTTT,CASNLGAGGRGTEAFF
NA,NA,TRBJ1-6,15,TRBV18,TGTGCCAGCTCACCCAGGGGTTCCCGTAATTCACCCCTCCACTTT,CASSPRGSRNSPLHF
NA,NA,TRBJ1-2,14,TRBV19,TGTGCCAGTAGTACCCCGGGGGGGGCCGGGGGCTACACCTTC,CASSTPGGAGGYTF
NA,NA,TRBJ2-2,14,TRBV29-1,TGCAGCGTTTACCCGGACTTGAACACCGGGGAGCTGTTTTTT,CSVYPDLNTGELFF
NA,NA,TRBJ1-3,16,TRBV5-1,TGCGCCAGCAGCTTTCTTAGTGTAAGCTCTGGAAACACCATATATTTT,CASSFLSVSSGNTIYF
TRBD2,NA,TRBJ2-1,15,TRBV7-6,TGTGCCAGCAGCTCCGAGCGGGGGGGACGGGATGAGCAGTTCTTC,CASSSERGGRDEQFF
NA,NA,TRBJ2-7,14,TRBV7-9,TGTGCCAGCAGCTTAGGGGGGACCTCCTACGAGCAGTACTTC,CASSLGGTSYEQYF
NA,NA,TRBJ2-3,15,TRBV5-1,TGCGCCAGCAGCTCCGCATCGGGGTTCGGAGATACGCAGTATTTT,CASSSASGFGDTQYF
NA,few,TRBJ1-1,15,TRBV5-1,TGCGCCAGCGACTTGACGGCCGGGGCGAACACTGAAGCTTTCTTT,CASDLTAGANTEAFF
NA,NA,TRBJ1-6,13,TRBV6-5,TGTGCCAGCACGGAGGGCTATAATTCACCCCTCCACTTT,CASTEGYNSPLHF
NA,once,TRBJ2-1,13,TRBV11-2,TGTGCCAGCAGCTTAGGGTTGATGATTGAGCAGTTCTTC,CASSLGLMIEQFF
NA,NA,TRBJ1-1,13,TRBV12-5,TGTGCTAGTGGTCGGGGCCAGGGGCCTGAAGCTTTCTTT,CASGRGQGPEAFF
TRBD1,NA,TRBJ1-1,14,TRBV11-2,TGTGCCAGCAGCGCCGGACAGGGCCACACTGAAGCTTTCTTT,CASSAGQGHTEAFF
NA,once,TRBJ1-2,13,TRBV4-1,TGCGCCAGCAGCACGGTTTCTAACTATGGCTACACCTTC,CASSTVSNYGYTF
NA,NA,TRBJ2-1,11,TRBV20-1,TGCAGTGCGTTAACAGGGTCTGTACAGTTCTTC,CSALTGSVQFF
NA,once,TRBJ1-3,14,TRBV7-9,TGTGCCAGCAGCCCAGGATTAGCTGGAAACACCATATATTTT,CASSPGLAGNTIYF
TRBD2,NA,TRBJ2-7,14,TRBV2,TGTGCCAGCAGTGAACAGAGCGGGAGCTACGAGCAGTACTTC,CASSEQSGSYEQYF
NA,NA,TRBJ2-7,14,TRBV30,TGTGCCTGGGGGGACGATCCGGGTGTCCACGAGCAGTACTTC,CAWGDDPGVHEQYF
NA,NA,TRBJ2-1,14,TRBV11-3,TGTGCCAGCAGCTCCGGGCCCCTTTACAATGAGCAGTTCTTC,CASSSGPLYNEQFF
NA,NA,TRBJ2-2,15,TRBV5-1,TGCGCCAGCAGCGAAGGTAACGGGAACACCGGGGAGCTGTTTTTT,CASSEGNGNTGELFF
NA,NA,TRBJ1-4,15,TRBV19,TGTGCCAGTAGTAACGGAGGGCGGCGAGGGGAAAAACTGTTTTTT,CASSNGGRRGEKLFF
NA,NA,TRBJ2-6,17,TRBV19,TGTGCCAGTAGTATATGGGGTGGAGGTTCTGGGGCCAACGTCCTGACTTTC,CASSIWGGGSGANVLTF
NA,NA,TRBJ1-5,14,TRBV27,TGTGCCAGCCGTCGTTACAGGGACAATCAGCCCCAGCATTTT,CASRRYRDNQPQHF
NA,NA,TRBJ1-2,14,TRBV5-1,TGCGCCAGCAGCTTGGAAGGACAGCCAAACGGCTACACCTTC,CASSLEGQPNGYTF
NA,once,TRBJ2-4,14,TRBV7-9,TGTGCCAGCAGCCCCATGGCGGCCAAAAACATTCAGTACTTC,CASSPMAAKNIQYF
NA,NA,TRBJ2-3,15,TRBV7-9,TGTGCCAGCAGCTTTCTGGGGTCTAGCACAGATACGCAGTATTTT,CASSFLGSSTDTQYF
TRBD2,NA,TRBJ2-1,15,TRBV9,TGTGCCAGCAGCGTTACCGGGACTAGTCCTCGTGAGCAGTTCTTC,CASSVTGTSPREQFF
NA,NA,TRBJ2-7,10,TRBV2,TGTGCCAGCAGTGATTACGAGCAGTACTTC,CASSDYEQYF
TRBD1,once,TRBJ1-6,15,TRBV19,TGTGCCAGTAGTATTCAGGGGGTCGCGGATTCACCCCTCCACTTT,CASSIQGVADSPLHF
TRBD1,NA,TRBJ2-7,15,TRBV13,TGTGCCAGCAGCTTAGGGACAGGGATAGGGTACGAGCAGTACTTC,CASSLGTGIGYEQYF
NA,once,TRBJ2-7,14,TRBV5-6,TGTGCCAGCAAGGAGGTAGGCTCATCCTACGAGCAGTACTTC,CASKEVGSSYEQYF
NA,NA,TRBJ2-2,15,TRBV11-3,TGTGCCAGCAGCTTAGTTCAGGGTGCAACCGGGGAGCTGTTTTTT,CASSLVQGATGELFF
TRBD1,NA,TRBJ1-6,16,TRBV27,TGTGCCAGCAGTTTTTACGGGACAGGGGGAACTTCACCCCTCCACTTT,CASSFYGTGGTSPLHF
NA,NA,TRBJ1-1,11,TRBV27,TGTGCCAGCAGTTTAGGGCGTATAGCTTTCTTT,CASSLGRIAFF
NA,NA,TRBJ2-7,14,TRBV7-9,TGTGCCAGCAGCTTACTGGGGGTCACCTACGAGCAGTACTTC,CASSLLGVTYEQYF
TRBD1,NA,TRBJ2-5,13,TRBV18,TGTGCCAGCTCCCTGGGACAGCAAGAGACCCAGTACTTC,CASSLGQQETQYF
NA,NA,TRBJ2-3,14,TRBV5-6,TGTGCCAGCAGCTTGTTGGGGAAGGGAGATACGCAGTATTTT,CASSLLGKGDTQYF
NA,NA,TRBJ1-5,15,TRBV15,TGTGCCACCAGCTTCGACGGGGGCGCGAATCAGCCCCAGCATTTT,CATSFDGGANQPQHF
NA,NA,TRBJ2-5,14,TRBV7-9,TGTGCCAGCAGTAGGTCGCCTCCTCAAGAGACCCAGTACTTC,CASSRSPPQETQYF
TRBD1,once,TRBJ1-1,15,TRBV5-1,TGCGCCAGCAGCTTGGCCCCTACAGGGGGCACTGAAGCTTTCTTT,CASSLAPTGGTEAFF
TRBD1,few,TRBJ1-2,13,TRBV2,TGTGCCAGCAGTTGGGACAGGGAAGCTGGCTACACCTTC,CASSWDREAGYTF
NA,once,TRBJ1-6,15,TRBV18,TGTGCCAGCTCTCTTGGACTCGGCGAGGTTTCACCCCTCCACTTT,CASSLGLGEVSPLHF
NA,NA,TRBJ1-6,15,TRBV9,TGTGCCAGCAGCGTAGGAAGGGGTCGAGGGTCACCCCTCCACTTT,CASSVGRGRGSPLHF
NA,NA,TRBJ1-1,16,TRBV4-1,TGCGCCAGCAGCCAAGCCTTCCAGGGCGCGAACACTGAAGCTTTCTTT,CASSQAFQGANTEAFF
NA,NA,TRBJ2-6,14,TRBV5-4,TGTGCCAGCAGCTTGGGAGCAGGGGCCAACGTCCTGACTTTC,CASSLGAGANVLTF
NA,NA,TRBJ1-1,15,TRBV19,TGTGCCAGTATCCTTAAAGGGGGTGGGGCGGCTGAAGCTTTCTTT,CASILKGGGAAEAFF
NA,NA,TRBJ1-2,13,TRBV6-1,TGTGCCAGCACCCTAAGGGGAGGGAAGCCCTACACCTTC,CASTLRGGKPYTF
TRBD2,NA,TRBJ2-7,16,TRBV7-2,TGTGCCAGCAGCCCCCCGGGACTAGCGGGGATCTACGAGCAGTACTTC,CASSPPGLAGIYEQYF
NA,few,TRBJ1-5,15,TRBV13,TGTGCCAGCAGCTTAGGGGGACCCAGTAGACAGCCCCAGCATTTT,CASSLGGPSRQPQHF
TRBD1,NA,TRBJ1-4,15,TRBV5-6,TGTGCCAGCAGCACAGGGACAGATTCAGGCGAAAAACTGTTTTTT,CASSTGTDSGEKLFF
NA,NA,TRBJ1-1,14,TRBV2,TGTGCCAGCAGTGAATTTCATCAGGGAGCTGAAGCTTTCTTT,CASSEFHQGAEAFF
NA,NA,TRBJ1-1,15,TRBV6-5,TGTGCCAGCAGCGCGGGGACGGGGGCGAACACTGAAGCTTTCTTT,CASSAGTGANTEAFF
NA,NA,TRBJ1-5,17,TRBV6-4,TGTGCCAGCAGTGACCGCTGGGACCTTATCATCGCGGAAGCCCAGCATTTT,CASSDRWDLIIAEAQHF
NA,NA,TRBJ1-2,14,TRBV4-2,TGTGCCAGCAGCCAAGATATAGGGAACTATGGCTACACCTTC,CASSQDIGNYGYTF
NA,NA,TRBJ2-5,15,TRBV27,TGTGCCAGCGGGAAAACACCGGGCAGCCAAGAGACCCAGTACTTC,CASGKTPGSQETQYF
NA,NA,TRBJ1-2,15,TRBV4-1,TGCGCCAGCAGCCAAGGTCCAAGCCCGGGCTATGGCTACACCTTC,CASSQGPSPGYGYTF